A single sample gave rise to the 30 T cell receptor beta chains below, sequenced in a study of T-cell reconstitution after alpha-beta-depleted transplantation in children. Molecular barcoding with unique molecular identifiers was used for the TCRbeta library. MiXCR was run by TCRdb on the PCR reads, yielding one entry per CDR3 protein. The data contain 250,000 to 400,000 distinct CDR3 sequences, over 20% of them singletons. The sequences come from PBMCs, mostly from graft donor cells, collected 180 days after TCRalphabeta/CD19-depleted stem cell transplant. These receptors came from a male patient younger than 18 who had a stem cell transplant for acute lymphoblastic leukemia, so the T cells may come from the graft donor.

V usage is TRBV20-1 and J usage is TRBJ2-1, with D unclear. V was pared by 8 bases and J by 7 bases, with 18 bases between. The germline V gene encodes CDR1 DFQATT and CDR2 SNEGSKA (reference sequence). There are 13 residues in the CDR3. CDR3 nucleotide sequence: TGCAGTAAGAAGCAGGTTACTACGAATGAGCAGTTCTTC. Encoded protein: CSKKQVTTNEQFF.

The chain couples TRBV15 to TRBJ2-3; no definite D call. CDR1 is LNHNV and CDR2 is YYDKDF in the germline V gene (reference sequence). V gave up 0 bases and J gave up 0 bases, with 7 bases separating them. This CDR3 is built from 15 residues. The CDR3 bases are TGTGCCACCAGCAGAGACCCTTCTAGCACAGATACGCAGTATTTT. Residues: CATSRDPSSTDTQYF.

This clonotype turned up a few times. The chain couples TRBV12-3 or TRBV12-4 to TRBJ1-6, with 12 bases matching TRBD1. V lost 5 bases, J lost 9 bases, and 5 bases stayed unmatched. CDR3 length: 15 residues. CDR3 nucleotides: TGTGCCAGCAGTACAGGGACAGGGGGCTCTTCACCCCTCCACTTT. Its protein is CASSTGTGGSSPLHF.

The CDR3: CASSLSLLAETDNEQFF. CDR3 nucleotide sequence: TGTGCCAGCAGTTTAAGCTTACTAGCGGAGACCGACAATGAGCAGTTCTTC. The genes are TRBV27 and TRBJ2-1, with 8 bases that match TRBD2. The CDR3 is 17 residues long. CDR1 and CDR2 from the germline V gene are MNHEY and SMNVEV (reference sequence). J was trimmed by 5 bases and V by 2 bases; bases with no gene match: 11.

V gene TRBV13 combines with J gene TRBJ2-3; tentatively, D is TRBD2 (6 bases). The V gene lost 4 bases and the J gene lost 2 bases, with 13 bases spanning the gap. This CDR3 has 15 residues. Germline lookup yields CDR1 PRHDT and CDR2 FYEKMQ (reference sequence). CDR3 coding DNA: TGTGCCAGCAGCTCTTATAGCGGACACACAGATACGCAGTATTTT. Its protein is CASSSYSGHTDTQYF.

The rearrangement uses TRBV7-9 and TRBJ2-6; D is undetermined. From germline, CDR1 is SEHNR and CDR2 FQNEAQ (reference sequence). The CDR3 contains 16 residues. With 0 bases removed from V and 0 bases from J, the gap between germline ends came to 6 bases. This CDR3 is CASSLAKASGANVLTF. The CDR3, as DNA: TGTGCCAGCAGCTTAGCGAAGGCCTCTGGGGCCAACGTCCTGACTTTC. Together with reference TRBV7-9 and TRBJ2-6, the CDR3 gives the full variable domain: DTGVSQNPRHKITKRGQNVTFRCDPISEHNRLYWYRQTLGQGPEFLTYFQNEAQLEKSRLLSDRFSAERPKGSFSTLEIQRTEQGDSAMYLCASSLAKASGANVLTFGAGSRLTVL.

The chain is built from TRBV11-2 and TRBJ2-3; D is uncertain. Germline V CDR1 and CDR2: SGHAT, FQNNGV. The CDR3 loop spans 15 amino acids. V was shortened by 5 bases and J by 0 bases, with 12 bases between the two germline ends. In DNA form, the CDR3 reads TGTGCCAGCAGCCCATACTACCTAAGCACAGATACGCAGTATTTT. This codes for CASSPYYLSTDTQYF. The full variable domain, rest sourced from reference TRBV11-2 and TRBJ2-3, is EAGVAQSPRYKIIEKRQSVAFWCNPISGHATLYWYQQILGQGPKLLIQFQNNGVVDDSQLPKDRFSAERLKGVDSTLKIQPAKLEDSAVYLCASSPYYLSTDTQYFGPGTRLTVL.

This clonotype was seen at least ten times. V and J are TRBV5-1 and TRBJ2-1; no firm D call. CDR3 length: 13 amino acids. Trimming left V 2 bases short and J 4 bases short, with 7 bases between. Germline CDR1 SGHRS, CDR2 YFSETQ. The CDR3 DNA sequence: TGCGCCAGCAGCTTATGGATTTACAATGAGCAGTTCTTC. Protein: CASSLWIYNEQFF. The entire variable domain, with the rest obtained from reference TRBV5-1 and TRBJ2-1, is as follows: KAGVTQTPRYLIKTRGQQVTLSCSPISGHRSVSWYQQTPGQGLQFLFEYFSETQRNKGNFPGRFSGRQFSNSRSEMNVSTLELGDSALYLCASSLWIYNEQFFGPGTRLTVL.

This chain joins TRBV10-3 and TRBJ2-7; D remains ambiguous. The length of the CDR3 is 14 residues. V was shortened by 4 bases and J by 4 bases, with 14 bases between the two germline ends. CDR1 and CDR2 (germline): ENHRY, SYGVKD. The CDR3, as DNA: TGTGCCATCAGTGTAGTACAACCCCCTTACGAGCAGTACTTC. Translated, it gives CAISVVQPPYEQYF.

This clonotype was seen repeatedly, ten times or more. The chain uses TRBV6-1 and TRBJ2-6, with D possibly TRBD1 on 5 matching bases. The CDR3 spans 18 residues. Trimming removed 7 bases from V and 0 bases from J, with 19 bases in between. From germline, CDR1 is MNHNS and CDR2 SASEGT. The CDR3 DNA reads TGTGCCAGCACCCCGATGACAGTAGTCCCCTCTGGGGCCAACGTCCTGACTTTC. Amino acids: CASTPMTVVPSGANVLTF.

A note on this clonotype: Compared with germline, one end of the junction differs, possibly owing to a read error. The chain joins TRBV7-9 to TRBJ2-6; D unresolved. Germline CDR1 reads SEHNR; CDR2 reads FQNEAQ (reference sequence). The CDR3 has 14 residues. CDR3 loop: CASGFESGANVLTF. For the CDR3, the DNA is TGTGCCAGCGGCTTTGAGTCTGGGGCCAACGTCCTGACTTTC.

The chain is built from TRBV6-5 and TRBJ2-3; unclear D gene. V lost 0 bases to trimming and J lost 2 bases, with 6 bases between them. The CDR3 is 14 amino acids. Germline CDR1 reads MNHEY; CDR2 reads SVGAGI. The CDR3: CASSYSRTTDTQYF. CDR3 DNA: TGTGCCAGCAGTTACTCGAGGACCACAGATACGCAGTATTTT.

This chain uses TRBV5-6 with TRBJ2-7; 8 bases align to TRBD1. Germline lookup yields CDR1 SGHDT and CDR2 YYEEEE. V was pared by 0 bases and J by 4 bases, with 9 bases of the junction left unmatched. The CDR3 loop spans 16 amino acids. For the CDR3, the DNA is TGTGCCAGCAGCTTGGTGGGAGCAGGGGGCTGGTACGAGCAGTACTTC. Its protein is CASSLVGAGGWYEQYF.

J is TRBJ2-7 and V is TRBV5-1, with D perhaps assigned TRBD1 or TRBD2 (5 bases each). The CDR3 is made up of 14 amino acids. Trimming took off 5 bases at V and 2 bases at J, with 14 bases between the two ends. Per the germline V gene, CDR1 is SGHRS and CDR2 is YFSETQ. The CDR3 bases are TGCGCCAGCAGACCTACCGGGACCGCCTACGAGCAGTACTTC. It yields the protein CASRPTGTAYEQYF. The full variable domain, with the rest looked up from reference TRBV5-1 and TRBJ2-7, is KAGVTQTPRYLIKTRGQQVTLSCSPISGHRSVSWYQQTPGQGLQFLFEYFSETQRNKGNFPGRFSGRQFSNSRSEMNVSTLELGDSALYLCASRPTGTAYEQYFGPGTRLTVT.

This clonotype was detected only a few times. V is TRBV11-2 and J is TRBJ2-1; the match to TRBD2 covers 10 bases. Trimming cost V 6 bases and J 15 bases; bases outside gene matches: 14. CDR3 length: 14 amino acids. Germline loops: CDR1 SGHAT, CDR2 FQNNGV. The CDR3 sequence: CASSSWTSGQAPFF. The CDR3 DNA reads TGTGCCAGCAGTTCCTGGACTAGCGGCCAGGCCCCGTTCTTC.

This clonotype was observed a few times. This chain joins TRBV10-2 and TRBJ2-1, with TRBD2 as a possible D gene (5 bases). V dropped 7 bases and J dropped 5 bases, with 9 bases sitting between them. The CDR3 totals 12 residues. The germline gives CDR1 WSHSY, CDR2 SAAADI. The CDR3 sequence: CASMVGNNEQFF. The CDR3 DNA sequence: TGCGCCAGCATGGTCGGGAACAATGAGCAGTTCTTC.

V is TRBV4-1 and J is TRBJ2-3, with 11 nucleotides matching TRBD2. CDR3 length: 16 residues. Trimming cost V 6 bases and J 0 bases; bases outside gene matches: 5. Per the germline V gene, CDR1 is MGHRA and CDR2 is YSYEKL. The CDR3 DNA reads TGCGCCAGCAGTGCACTAGCGGGAGTTAGCACAGATACGCAGTATTTT. This sequence encodes CASSALAGVSTDTQYF.

The genes are TRBV5-1 and TRBJ2-1; 8 bases are a match to TRBD2. Trimming removed 4 bases from V and 9 bases from J; junction bases left unmatched: 6. Per the germline V gene, CDR1 is SGHRS and CDR2 is YFSETQ. CDR3 size: 13 residues. CDR3 amino acids: CASSGDRGGEQFF. The CDR3 nucleotides read TGCGCCAGCAGCGGCGATCGGGGGGGTGAGCAGTTCTTC.

The rearrangement links TRBV27 to TRBJ2-3; 12 bases are a match to TRBD2. The V and J ends lost 6 bases and 2 bases, in that order; junction bases with no gene match: 6. The CDR3 length is 16 residues. The germline CDR1 and CDR2 sequences are MNHEY and SMNVEV (reference sequence). The CDR3 here is CASSATSGGFTDTQYF. The CDR3 coding sequence is TGTGCCAGCAGCGCTACTAGCGGGGGGTTCACAGATACGCAGTATTTT.

This clonotype came up a few times. This sequence joins TRBV2 and TRBJ2-1, with a tentative D call TRBD2 (6 bases). The CDR3 runs 14 residues. Per the germline V gene, CDR1 is SNHLY and CDR2 is FYNNEI. V was clipped by 5 bases and J by 8 bases, with 16 bases between them. In nucleotides, the CDR3 is TGTGCCAGCAGTAGGGACTCAGCCGTTGATGAGCAGTTCTTC. This translates into CASSRDSAVDEQFF.

The chain uses TRBV7-9 and TRBJ2-3; tentatively, D is TRBD2 (6 bases). V was shortened by 3 bases and J by 1 base, with 11 bases between the two germline ends. Germline-derived CDR1 and CDR2 are SEHNR and FQNEAQ (reference sequence). The CDR3 runs 15 residues. This chain's CDR3 is CASSLVEGGTDTQYF. In DNA form, the CDR3 reads TGTGCCAGCAGCTTGGTGGAGGGCGGCACAGATACGCAGTATTTT. Based on the CDR3 plus reference TRBV7-9 and TRBJ2-3, the full variable domain is DTGVSQNPRHKITKRGQNVTFRCDPISEHNRLYWYRQTLGQGPEFLTYFQNEAQLEKSRLLSDRFSAERPKGSFSTLEIQRTEQGDSAMYLCASSLVEGGTDTQYFGPGTRLTVL.

A few counts support this clonotype. The V and J genes are TRBV5-1 and TRBJ2-3; 7 positions agree with TRBD2. CDR1 and CDR2 (germline): SGHRS, YFSETQ. The CDR3 runs to 20 residues. V lost 1 base, J lost 4 bases, and 21 bases stayed unmatched. The CDR3 sequence is CASSLWSPTRAGVEADTQYF. DNA for the CDR3: TGCGCCAGCAGCTTGTGGTCACCGACCCGGGCGGGAGTTGAGGCAGATACGCAGTATTTT.

The chain combines TRBV2 with TRBJ2-3; 9 bases map to TRBD2. CDR3 length: 15 residues. The junction had 7 bases not matched to a gene; V was cut back by 6 bases and J by 3 bases. CDR1 is SNHLY, CDR2 FYNNEI, per germline. The CDR3 region is CASRVWREGTDTQYF. CDR3 DNA: TGTGCCAGCAGGGTCTGGCGGGAGGGGACAGATACGCAGTATTTT. The whole variable domain, remainder taken from reference TRBV2 and TRBJ2-3, is EPEVTQTPSHQVTQMGQEVILRCVPISNHLYFYWYRQILGQKVEFLVSFYNNEISEKSEIFDDQFSVERPDGSNFTLKIRSTKLEDSAMYFCASRVWREGTDTQYFGPGTRLTVL.

The rearrangement links TRBV6-1 to TRBJ2-5; D remains ambiguous. V was clipped by 2 bases and J by 1 base, with 11 bases between them. Germline assignment: CDR1 MNHNS and CDR2 SASEGT. The CDR3 sequence is 15 residues long. The CDR3 nucleotides are TGTGCCAGCAGTGAATTACACTCTCCCCAAGAGACCCAGTACTTC. The encoded protein is CASSELHSPQETQYF.

J is TRBJ2-5 and V is TRBV2; 12 nucleotides match TRBD2. Trimming cost V 9 bases and J 2 bases; bases outside gene matches: 4. This CDR3 comprises 14 residues. The germline V gene has CDR1 SNHLY and CDR2 FYNNEI. The CDR3 loop is CASRLAGVQETQYF. The CDR3 DNA is TGTGCCAGTCGACTAGCGGGAGTTCAAGAGACCCAGTACTTC.

This clonotype was picked up a small number of times. The chain joins TRBV5-1 to TRBJ2-7; D gene ambiguous. Trimming pared 1 base from V and 1 base from J, leaving 18 bases between. CDR1 and CDR2 from the germline V gene are SGHRS and YFSETQ. The CDR3 covers 17 residues. CDR3 DNA sequence: TGCGCCAGCAGCTTGTTAGCAGGCTTCGCACTTTCCTACGAGCAGTACTTC. Its protein product is CASSLLAGFALSYEQYF.

The genes are TRBV12-3 or TRBV12-4 and TRBJ2-1; 11 positions agree with TRBD2. Germline trimming cut 5 bases from V and 7 bases from J; bases unmatched to any gene: 7. This CDR3 has 15 residues. CDR3 residues: CASSPWGLAANEQFF. The CDR3 coding sequence is TGTGCCAGCAGTCCTTGGGGACTAGCGGCTAATGAGCAGTTCTTC.

The chain uses TRBV3-1 and TRBJ2-3, with a possible D match to TRBD2 (5 bases). Germline-derived CDR1 and CDR2 are LGHDT and YNNKEL (reference sequence). The CDR3 covers 17 residues. Trimming took off 0 bases at V and 0 bases at J, with 13 bases between the two ends. Here the CDR3 reads CASSQDGKWTSTDTQYF. In DNA, the CDR3 is TGTGCCAGCAGCCAAGACGGGAAGTGGACTAGCACAGATACGCAGTATTTT.

This clonotype has just a few counts. At one of its ends the junction is not consistent with the germline gene, which may arise from a read error. V gene TRBV4-1 combines with J gene TRBJ1-1; D gene uncertain. The CDR3 runs to 17 residues. Germline V lookup: CDR1 MGHRA, CDR2 YSYEKL. The CDR3 region has the DNA TGCGCCAGCAGCCAAGATGAAGGCACGGGGTTGAACATTGAAGCTTTCTTT. Protein sequence: CASSQDEGTGLNIEAFF.

The chain recombines TRBV12-3 or TRBV12-4 with TRBJ2-7; D is perhaps TRBD1 or TRBD2 (6 bases each). Trimming left V 3 bases short and J 3 bases short, with 18 bases between. The CDR3 is 16 amino acids. The CDR3: CASSFGSGQRVYEQYF. In DNA, the CDR3 is TGTGCCAGCAGTTTTGGCTCCGGACAGCGGGTCTACGAGCAGTACTTC.